This TCR beta chain appears in the sequencing data of a study of CD8+ T cells in alopecia areata. About the research overall: Those treated were given oral tofacitinib at 5 to 10 mg twice daily. Study results and limitations: More clonal than normal scalp was lesional scalp, particularly alopecia totalis/universalis.

Note on this clone: Its antigen is undetermined.

V lost 3 bases to trimming and J lost 4 bases; unmatched junction nucleotides: 8. The CDR3 spans 16 residues. CDR1 and CDR2 (germline): SGDLS, YYNGEE. Investigators isolated RNA and reverse transcribed it into cDNA to act as the sequencing template. This table comes from immunoSEQ multiplex PCR, and its TCRdb copy is limited to in-frame clones, with some not included. The table shows some 51,000 clones, with around 96% occurring only once. Investigators sorted PBMCs to obtain both CD4+ and CD8+ T cells. The material sequenced was CD8+ T cells sorted from blood, taken at week 0. V usage is TRBV9 and J usage is TRBJ2-3; 10 bases agree with TRBD2. The receptor was derived from a human donor with alopecia areata. CDR3 sequence reads: CASSARAGGHPDTQYF. The CDR3 DNA is TGTGCCAGCAGCGCCCGAGCGGGGGGGCACCCAGATACGCAGTATTTT. The full variable domain, with the rest looked up from reference TRBV9 and TRBJ2-3, is DSGVTQTPKHLITATGQRVTLRCSPRSGDLSVYWYQQSLDQGLQFLIQYYNGEERAKGNILERFSAQQFPDLHSELNLSSLELGDSALYFCASSARAGGHPDTQYFGPGTRLTVL.